The 27 T cell receptor beta chains below come from one sample, sequenced in a study of T cells in Graves' hyperthyroidism and ophthalmopathy. The CDR3 regions of TCR beta were amplified from RNA transcripts. In the first-round RT-PCR of the TCR CDR3, the HTBI primer set was used. TCRdb reprocessed the multiplex PCR reads with MiXCR, giving one entry per CDR3 protein. This table has a few hundred thousand distinct CDR3 sequences, roughly 50% appearing once. The sample taken for sequencing was peripheral blood or thyroid tissue (not recorded which). The receptors derive from a woman aged 18-30 years with Graves' hyperthyroidism.

This chain uses TRBV24-1 with TRBJ1-2, with unresolved D. Germline V gives CDR1 KGHDR, CDR2 SFDVKD. The CDR3 loop spans 14 amino acids. Deletions cut 3 bases from V and 4 bases from J, with 11 bases between. The CDR3 loop is CATSDPGGVYGYTF. DNA for the CDR3: TGTGCCACCAGTGATCCTGGCGGGGTCTATGGCTACACCTTC.

The table lists this clonotype with many counts. This rearrangement joins TRBV20-1 to TRBJ2-7; TRBD2 matches at 15 bases. CDR3 length equals 15 residues. Germline-derived CDR1 and CDR2 are DFQATT and SNEGSKA (reference sequence). After removal of 0 bases from V and 5 bases from J, the junction contained 2 bases not matched to a gene. CDR3 residues: CSARDGTSGRNEQYF. The CDR3 DNA follows: TGCAGTGCTAGAGACGGGACTAGCGGGAGGAACGAGCAGTACTTC.

This clonotype has at least ten counts. V is TRBV7-8 and J is TRBJ2-7; D not resolved. CDR1 and CDR2 (germline): SGHVS, FQNEAQ. Between the trimmed V and J ends, which lost 5 bases and 4 bases, there was a span of 12 bases. CDR3 length: 13 residues. CDR3: CASSPRQFYEQYF. In DNA form, the CDR3 reads TGTGCCAGCAGCCCCCGGCAGTTTTACGAGCAGTACTTC.

J is TRBJ2-7 and V is TRBV15, with 10 bases fitting TRBD1. Germline lookup yields CDR1 LNHNV and CDR2 YYDKDF (reference sequence). V lost 0 bases to trimming and J lost 5 bases; unmatched junction nucleotides: 7. CDR3 length: 16 residues. The CDR3 loop is CATSRDSWDRGDEQYF. The CDR3 nucleotides are TGTGCCACCAGCAGAGATAGCTGGGACAGGGGCGACGAGCAGTACTTC.

The CDR3 bases are TGCAGTGCCCATTCAGAGCGGGAGTTAACAGATACGCAGTATTTT. Its translation: CSAHSERELTDTQYF. V and J are TRBV20-1 and TRBJ2-3; TRBD2 matches 8 bases. Per germline, CDR1 DFQATT and CDR2 SNEGSKA (reference sequence). Trimming cost V 6 bases and J 3 bases; bases outside gene matches: 11. The length of the CDR3 is 15 residues.

The V gene is TRBV24-1, the J gene TRBJ2-1; possibly TRBD1 or TRBD2 for D (5 bases each). Trimming removed 3 bases at V and 7 bases at J, with 15 bases between. This CDR3 region has 15 residues. Germline loops: CDR1 KGHDR, CDR2 SFDVKD. The CDR3 nucleotides read TGTGCCACCAGTGATCCGGGACGCCGCAGAAATGAGCAGTTCTTC. This gives the protein CATSDPGRRRNEQFF.

The chain recombines TRBV7-9 with TRBJ1-6, with TRBD1 identical over 7 bases. This CDR3 has 12 amino acids. CDR1 and CDR2 from the germline V gene are SEHNR and FQNEAQ (reference sequence). J lost 18 bases, V lost 1 base, and 6 bases had no gene match. This CDR3 reads CASSLVGQAHHF. The CDR3 coding sequence is TGTGCCAGCAGCTTAGTTGGACAGGCCCACCACTTT.

A note on this clonotype: A much larger clonotype is one base distant, so this may be a read error. This rearrangement joins TRBV7-2 to TRBJ2-3, with TRBD2 matching over 8 bases. Germline V gene lookup returns CDR1 SGHTA and CDR2 FQGNSA. The CDR3 extends over 14 amino acids. With 4 bases clipped from V and 1 base from J, the junction kept 1 base outside the gene matches. The CDR3: CASSSTSGTDTQYF. In nucleotides, the CDR3 is TGTGCCAGCAGCTCGACTAGCGGCACAGATACGCAGTATTTT.

The genes are TRBV15 and TRBJ2-7, with TRBD1 identical over 8 bases. The end of the DNA is better explained by TRBJ2-5, so the J call may be wrong. Germline CDR1 reads LNHNV; CDR2 reads YYDKDF (reference sequence). The CDR3 length is 16 residues. Here the CDR3 reads CATSRRTGLTMETQYF. CDR3 sequence (DNA): TGTGCCACCAGCAGGAGGACAGGGCTGACGATGGAGACCCAGTACTTC.

The table lists this clonotype with many counts. The V and J genes are TRBV2 and TRBJ1-6; D uncertain. Germline CDR1 is SNHLY and CDR2 is FYNNEI. The CDR3 sequence is 14 residues long. Deletions cut 4 bases from V and 7 bases from J, with 11 bases between. The CDR3 here is CASSARVGNSPLHF. The CDR3 DNA sequence: TGTGCCAGCAGTGCAAGGGTTGGAAATTCACCCCTCCACTTT.

To note about this clonotype: It may be a read error: a sequence one base away is much more abundant. The genes are TRBV9 and TRBJ2-7, with D uncertain. The DNA end favors TRBJ2-1, so the J call may be wrong. CDR1 SGDLS and CDR2 YYNGEE come from the germline V gene. The CDR3 runs to 14 residues. The CDR3 DNA follows: TGTGCCAGCAGCGCGAACTTTCCTTCCTACGAGCAGTTCTTC. This translates into CASSANFPSYEQFF.

This rearrangement joins TRBV5-1 to TRBJ1-4; the match to TRBD1 covers 8 bases. Trimming cost V 7 bases and J 3 bases; bases outside gene matches: 5. CDR3 size: 14 residues. Looked up from germline, CDR1 is SGHRS and CDR2 is YFSETQ. CDR3 amino acids: CASPETGANEKLFF. The CDR3 region has the DNA TGCGCCAGCCCAGAGACAGGGGCTAATGAAAAACTGTTTTTT.

This clonotype was counted ten times or more. The V call is TRBV5-1, the J call TRBJ2-7; TRBD1 aligns across 9 bases. Trimming cost V 4 bases and J 7 bases; bases outside gene matches: 12. CDR1 and CDR2 from the germline V gene are SGHRS and YFSETQ. There are 15 residues in the CDR3. DNA for the CDR3: TGCGCCAGCAGCCCTACCGCGGACAGGGGTAAAGAGCAGTACTTC. Protein product: CASSPTADRGKEQYF.

As to this clonotype: This may be a read error, as it is one base from a much larger clone. J is TRBJ2-7 and V is TRBV10-2; D is undetermined. This CDR3 region has 13 residues. Germline-derived CDR1 and CDR2 are WSHSY and SAAADI. The CDR3 DNA sequence: TGTGTCAGCAGCTTCGGCGTAAGGATAGAGCAGTACTTC. The encoded protein is CVSSFGVRIEQYF.

This chain links TRBV7-2 with TRBJ2-2, with TRBD1 identical over 8 bases. The CDR3 totals 17 residues. Germline V lookup: CDR1 SGHTA, CDR2 FQGNSA. The J segment lost 5 bases and the V segment lost 5 bases, leaving 13 bases of the junction unmatched. The CDR3 is CASSGDRPGSSTGELFF. CDR3 in DNA: TGTGCCAGCAGCGGGGACAGGCCCGGGAGCAGTACCGGGGAGCTGTTTTTT.

This clonotype was seen ten or more times. The chain combines TRBV6-5 with TRBJ2-6, with TRBD1 matching over 7 bases. The ends lost 4 bases at V and 2 bases at J; junction bases unmatched: 11. This CDR3 region has 18 residues. Germline V gene lookup returns CDR1 MNHEY and CDR2 SVGAGI. CDR3 in DNA: TGTGCCAGCAGTTTTACAGGGGAAAAGGGGCCTGGGGCCAACGTCCTGACTTTC. It specifies CASSFTGEKGPGANVLTF.

Comment on this clonotype: Since a much larger clone is just one base distant, this may be a read error. The rearrangement joins TRBV7-9 to TRBJ2-7; maybe TRBD1 (5 bases). The CDR3 sequence is 14 residues long. CDR1 and CDR2 (germline): SEHNR, FQNEAQ (reference sequence). This chain's CDR3 is CVSSSRTSFYEQYF. The CDR3 region has the DNA TGTGTCAGCAGCTCGAGGACATCCTTTTACGAGCAGTACTTC.

CDR3 region: CSLEGVSSGANVLTF. In nucleotides, the CDR3 is TGCAGCTTGGAGGGAGTAAGCTCTGGGGCCAACGTCCTGACTTTC. The genes are TRBV29-1 and TRBJ2-6, with TRBD2 as a possible D gene (6 bases). V shed 8 bases and J shed 0 bases, with 14 bases lying between them. The CDR3 runs to 15 residues. Germline V lookup: CDR1 SQVTM, CDR2 ANQGSEA.

The CDR3 DNA is TGTGCCAGCAGTCCCGCCGGGACAGGGGATTCACCCCTCCACTTT. The encoded protein is CASSPAGTGDSPLHF. V and J are TRBV2 and TRBJ1-6; 10 positions agree with TRBD1. Germline values: CDR1 SNHLY, CDR2 FYNNEI. CDR3 length equals 15 residues. V was pared by 5 bases and J by 8 bases, with 6 bases of the junction left unmatched.

This clonotype was seen ten or more times. V gene TRBV10-3 combines with J gene TRBJ1-1; D may be TRBD1 (5 bases). Deletions cut 4 bases from V and 0 bases from J, with 9 bases between. CDR3 length equals 14 residues. Germline V gives CDR1 ENHRY, CDR2 SYGVKD. The CDR3 sequence: CAISVDRLNTEAFF. The DNA for the CDR3 is TGTGCCATCAGTGTCGACAGATTGAACACTGAAGCTTTCTTT.

This clonotype has ten or more counts. The chain couples TRBV13 to TRBJ2-7; 10 nucleotides align to TRBD1. Per germline, CDR1 PRHDT and CDR2 FYEKMQ (reference sequence). The V and J ends lost 4 bases and 0 bases, in that order; junction bases with no gene match: 6. This CDR3 contains 16 residues. The CDR3: CASSWTGTGDSYEQYF. CDR3 sequence (DNA): TGTGCCAGCAGCTGGACCGGGACAGGGGACTCCTACGAGCAGTACTTC.

The sample holds a few counts of this clonotype. The genes are TRBV30 and TRBJ1-1, with 7 bases fitting TRBD1. This CDR3 region has 16 residues. CDR1 and CDR2 (germline): GTSNPN, SVGIG (reference sequence). The J segment lost 3 bases and the V segment lost 3 bases, leaving 13 bases of the junction unmatched. The CDR3 DNA reads TGTGCCTGGAGGTGGTGGAACAGGGGTGTTTACACTGAAGCTTTCTTT. Translating it yields CAWRWWNRGVYTEAFF.

The chain is built from TRBV29-1 and TRBJ2-7; D perhaps matches TRBD2 (5 bases). The CDR3 is 13 residues long. Germline CDR1 and CDR2: SQVTM and ANQGSEA. The V end was cut by 1 base, the J end by 7 bases, with 14 bases between. The DNA of the CDR3 is TGCAGCGTTGAAGGAACTGACTACAATGAGCAGTACTTC. It codes for CSVEGTDYNEQYF.

The chain couples TRBV20-1 to TRBJ1-2; D is undetermined. Between the trimmed V and J ends, which lost 1 base and 4 bases, there was a span of 10 bases. CDR1 is DFQATT, CDR2 SNEGSKA, per germline (reference sequence). The CDR3 covers 13 residues. CDR3 loop: CSARGGSSYGYTF. The CDR3 DNA follows: TGCAGTGCTAGAGGAGGGAGCTCCTATGGCTACACCTTC.

This clonotype was seen repeatedly, ten times or more. The rearrangement joins TRBV20-1 to TRBJ1-5, with a tentative D call TRBD1 (5 bases). This CDR3 has 12 residues. V dropped 6 bases and J dropped 10 bases, with 16 bases sitting between them. CDR1 is DFQATT, CDR2 SNEGSKA, per germline (reference sequence). This chain's CDR3 is CSARDGVRPQHF. The CDR3 DNA is TGCAGTGCACGGGACGGCGTACGTCCCCAGCATTTT.

This clonotype was seen ten or more times. The chain carries TRBV20-1 and TRBJ1-4; D remains unclear. The V gene's germline CDR1 is DFQATT and CDR2 SNEGSKA (reference sequence). Deletions cut 1 base from V and 3 bases from J, with 9 bases between. CDR3 length: 14 amino acids. CDR3 sequence (DNA): TGCAGTGCTAGAGTCCAGGTGGCTAATGAAAAACTGTTTTTT. Protein sequence: CSARVQVANEKLFF.

The V and J genes are TRBV10-3 and TRBJ2-7; 7 bases fit TRBD2. The germline gives CDR1 ENHRY, CDR2 SYGVKD. V lost 7 bases to trimming and J lost 4 bases; unmatched junction nucleotides: 13. The CDR3 contains 15 residues. CDR3 bases: TGTGCCATCAACGCCCGGGAGGAGGGCCGGTACGAGCAGTACTTC. The encoded protein is CAINAREEGRYEQYF.